Each of the 10 T cell receptor beta chains below was sequenced from the same sample in a study of blood T cell repertoires in COVID-19. Here immunoSEQ multiplex PCR was the method, and the copy in TCRdb shows in-frame clones only, minus some. In the table there are 270,000 or so clones, approximately 88% of which are singletons. The sequenced sample consisted of peripheral blood. The receptor source for this set is a human donor with COVID-19, enrolled during active disease. The donor label of this sample is uncertain.

V gene TRBV7-9 combines with J gene TRBJ2-5; the match to TRBD2 covers 9 bases. The CDR3 runs 14 residues. With V trimmed by 5 bases and J by 3 bases, 4 bases remained unmatched. The V gene's germline CDR1 is SEHNR and CDR2 FQNEAQ (reference sequence). Here the CDR3 reads CASSHRLAEETQYF. As DNA, the CDR3 is TGTGCCAGCAGCCATCGACTAGCGGAAGAGACCCAGTACTTC. Full variable domain (outside the CDR3, taken from reference TRBV7-9 and TRBJ2-5): DTGVSQNPRHKITKRGQNVTFRCDPISEHNRLYWYRQTLGQGPEFLTYFQNEAQLEKSRLLSDRFSAERPKGSFSTLEIQRTEQGDSAMYLCASSHRLAEETQYFGPGTRLLVL.

This chain joins TRBV7-3 and TRBJ2-1; D gene uncertain. CDR1 and CDR2 from the germline V gene are SGHTA and FQGTGA. Trimming left V 5 bases short and J 5 bases short, with 7 bases between. There are 12 residues in the CDR3. The CDR3 spells CASSTANNEQFF. In nucleotides, the CDR3 is TGTGCCAGCAGCACTGCGAACAATGAGCAGTTCTTC.

This clone occurred once. The chain employs TRBV29-1 and TRBJ2-7; D gene uncertain. The CDR3 covers 12 residues. The germline V and J ends were trimmed by 4 bases and 5 bases, with 12 bases remaining between them. Germline values: CDR1 SQVTM, CDR2 ANQGSEA. CDR3 DNA sequence: TGCAGCGTTGCCAGATTCATGGACGAGCAGTACTTC. Its translation: CSVARFMDEQYF.

This chain connects TRBV29-1 to TRBJ1-2; 7 bases fit TRBD1. The CDR3 has 12 amino acids. The ends lost 6 bases at V and 6 bases at J; junction bases unmatched: 7. The germline V gene encodes CDR1 SQVTM and CDR2 ANQGSEA. The CDR3: CSVFEGTDGYTF. The CDR3 bases are TGCAGCGTCTTCGAGGGGACAGATGGCTACACCTTC.

The rearrangement joins TRBV27 to TRBJ2-5; 11 nucleotides agree with TRBD1. Trimming at V came to 7 bases and at J to 1 base, leaving 14 bases not matched to a gene. This CDR3 is 18 amino acids long. From germline, CDR1 is MNHEY and CDR2 SMNVEV (reference sequence). The CDR3 DNA is TGTGCCAGCAAAGGACAGGGGGCTTCCCGTGGGATCCAAGAGACCCAGTACTTC. Protein sequence: CASKGQGASRGIQETQYF.

The chain is built from TRBV27 and TRBJ2-7; tentative D call: TRBD2 (5 bases). Trimming removed 5 bases from V and 3 bases from J, with 14 bases in between. The germline V gene has CDR1 MNHEY and CDR2 SMNVEV (reference sequence). The CDR3 is 14 amino acids. CDR3 DNA: TGTGCCAGCAGTCCAAACTCCGGGGACTACGAGCAGTACTTC. It is translated as CASSPNSGDYEQYF.

This chain connects TRBV2 to TRBJ1-1; no reliable D call. Germline V gives CDR1 SNHLY, CDR2 FYNNEI. This CDR3 spans 13 amino acids. Trimming removed 7 bases at V and 1 base at J, with 10 bases between. CDR3 nucleotide sequence: TGTGCCAGCACGTTCGCGGGGAACACTGAAGCTTTCTTT. It specifies CASTFAGNTEAFF.

The chain uses TRBV18 and TRBJ2-7; 9 bases agree with TRBD1. There are 13 residues in the CDR3. V was clipped by 6 bases and J by 3 bases; unmatched bases: 3. Germline CDR1 reads KGHSH; CDR2 reads LQKENI. CDR3 nucleotides: TGTGCCAGCTCGCTGGACAGGGGCTACGAGCAGTACTTC. Protein: CASSLDRGYEQYF.

The rearrangement uses TRBV9 and TRBJ1-1; TRBD1 matches at 8 bases. This CDR3 region has 13 residues. V was pared by 3 bases and J by 4 bases, with 2 bases of the junction left unmatched. Germline CDR1 reads SGDLS; CDR2 reads YYNGEE. The CDR3 reads CASSGTGFTEAFF. The DNA for the CDR3 is TGTGCCAGCAGCGGGACAGGGTTCACTGAAGCTTTCTTT.

The chain combines TRBV6-5 with TRBJ2-7; TRBD2 is a possible D gene (6 bases). The germline gives CDR1 MNHEY, CDR2 SVGAGI. Trimming left V 2 bases short and J 8 bases short, with 10 bases between. The length of the CDR3 is 12 residues. The CDR3: CASSYGTGQQYF. The CDR3 DNA is TGTGCCAGCAGTTACGGGACTGGGCAGCAGTACTTC.